Each of the 11 T cell receptor beta chains below was sequenced from the same sample in a study of blood T cell repertoires in COVID-19. The method was immunoSEQ multiplex PCR; TCRdb's version includes in-frame clones alone and lacks a portion of them. The table lists tens of thousands of clones, 80% of them singletons, with 19% in the top ten. The source material was peripheral blood. The receptors stem from a woman at least 80 years old with acute or convalescent COVID-19.

This clone was recorded once. This chain uses TRBV18 with TRBJ2-2; 8 bases are shared with TRBD1. Germline V gene sequence: CDR1 KGHSH, CDR2 LQKENI. Trimming cost V 4 bases and J 3 bases; bases outside gene matches: 4. The CDR3 has 15 amino acids. As DNA, the CDR3 is TGTGCCAGCTCACTTGGACAGGGCTACACCGGGGAGCTGTTTTTT. It codes for CASSLGQGYTGELFF.

This clone was detected once. This chain joins TRBV9 and TRBJ1-2; D call uncertain. Germline values: CDR1 SGDLS, CDR2 YYNGEE. The ends were cut back, 0 bases at V and 0 bases at J, with 9 bases in the middle. The CDR3 spans 15 residues. CDR3 sequence: CASSVGAGSNYGYTF. CDR3 DNA: TGTGCCAGCAGCGTAGGGGCAGGCTCTAACTATGGCTACACCTTC.

The genes are TRBV29-1 and TRBJ2-5, with D possibly being TRBD2 (6 bases). In germline, CDR1 is SQVTM, CDR2 ANQGSEA. Trimming cost V 3 bases and J 1 base, with 12 bases left between them. This CDR3 has 14 residues. The CDR3: CSVDPLAPQETQYF. CDR3 DNA sequence: TGCAGCGTTGACCCCCTAGCGCCCCAAGAGACCCAGTACTTC.

This clone has a single count. The V gene is TRBV18, the J gene TRBJ2-1; a possible D gene is TRBD1 (5 bases). Germline CDR1 KGHSH, CDR2 LQKENI. CDR3 length: 13 amino acids. V was trimmed by 2 bases and J by 3 bases, leaving 5 bases between them. CDR3 amino acids: CASSPDSYNEQFF. The CDR3 nucleotides are TGTGCCAGCTCACCAGACAGCTACAATGAGCAGTTCTTC.

The chain carries TRBV2 and TRBJ1-6; D remains unclear. V lost 6 bases and J lost 10, with 13 bases in between. The CDR3 contains 13 residues. Germline CDR1 reads SNHLY; CDR2 reads FYNNEI. This CDR3 is CASSPVARSPLHF. CDR3 in DNA: TGTGCCAGCAGCCCCGTAGCGAGGTCACCCCTCCACTTT.

The chain carries TRBV4-1 and TRBJ2-7, with a weak D call TRBD1 (5 bases). Germline assignment: CDR1 MGHRA and CDR2 YSYEKL. CDR3 length: 14 residues. The germline V and J ends were trimmed by 6 bases and 0 bases, with 12 bases remaining between them. The CDR3, as DNA: TGCGCCAGCAGACAAACAGGAAGCTCCTACGAGCAGTACTTC. Its protein product is CASRQTGSSYEQYF.

The chain employs TRBV4-2 and TRBJ2-5; 7 bases line up with TRBD2. V gave up 4 bases and J gave up 1 base; unmatched junction bases: 6. CDR1 is LGHNA, CDR2 YNFKEQ, per germline. The CDR3 has 15 residues. CDR3 DNA sequence: TGTGCCAGCAGCCGGGGGACTAACAGCCAAGAGACCCAGTACTTC. It translates to CASSRGTNSQETQYF.

The chain joins TRBV5-1 to TRBJ2-3; D is ambiguous. The CDR3 totals 16 residues. The V and J ends lost 0 bases and 6 bases respectively, with 17 bases between them. CDR1 is SGHRS, CDR2 YFSETQ, per germline. The CDR3 sequence is CASSLVGSSFGDTQYF. The DNA for the CDR3 is TGCGCCAGCAGCTTGGTTGGCTCCTCATTCGGGGATACGCAGTATTTT.

V is TRBV5-4 and J is TRBJ2-2; D is perhaps TRBD2 (5 bases). Trimming removed 0 bases at V and 10 bases at J, with 7 bases between. Germline V CDR1 and CDR2: SGHNT, YYREEE (reference sequence). This CDR3 has 12 amino acids. This CDR3 is CASSLAGEELFF. CDR3 coding DNA: TGTGCCAGCAGCTTGGCCGGGGAGGAGCTGTTTTTT.

This sequence joins TRBV30 and TRBJ2-1; D not certain. Trimming pared 7 bases from V and 2 bases from J, leaving 15 bases between. CDR1 is GTSNPN, CDR2 SVGIG, per germline (reference sequence). The CDR3 is 14 amino acids. For the CDR3, the DNA is TGTGCCTTTCTAATCCTGTATGCCTACAATGAGCAGTTCTTC. This encodes CAFLILYAYNEQFF.

V is TRBV18 and J is TRBJ2-4; TRBD1 aligns across 7 bases. After removal of 5 bases from V and 0 bases from J, the junction contained 4 bases not matched to a gene. Germline V gives CDR1 KGHSH, CDR2 LQKENI. The CDR3 is made up of 15 amino acids. The CDR3 here is CASSETGLAKNIQYF. In DNA, the CDR3 is TGTGCCAGCTCAGAGACAGGGCTAGCCAAAAACATTCAGTACTTC.